This T cell receptor (beta chain) is from a study of CD8 T cells in Susac syndrome. Reverse transcription of roughly 0.45 to 1 ug RNA was performed with random hexamers. TCRdb independently ran MiXCR on the immunoSEQ multiplex PCR reads; one entry per CDR3 protein. Of about 100,000 distinct CDR3 sequences listed, 95% are singletons. This CDR3 comprises 14 residues. Trimming left V 4 bases short and J 1 base short, with 10 bases between. The gene calls are TRBV12-3 or TRBV12-4 and TRBJ2-5, with D perhaps matching TRBD1 or TRBD2 (6 bases each). Sequencing was done on a sample of CD8+ T cells from PBMCs. The TCR originated in a human donor with Susac syndrome. As DNA, the CDR3 is TGTGCCAGCAGTTCGTGGGGGGCCCAAGAGACCCAGTACTTC. Translating gives CASSSWGAQETQYF.